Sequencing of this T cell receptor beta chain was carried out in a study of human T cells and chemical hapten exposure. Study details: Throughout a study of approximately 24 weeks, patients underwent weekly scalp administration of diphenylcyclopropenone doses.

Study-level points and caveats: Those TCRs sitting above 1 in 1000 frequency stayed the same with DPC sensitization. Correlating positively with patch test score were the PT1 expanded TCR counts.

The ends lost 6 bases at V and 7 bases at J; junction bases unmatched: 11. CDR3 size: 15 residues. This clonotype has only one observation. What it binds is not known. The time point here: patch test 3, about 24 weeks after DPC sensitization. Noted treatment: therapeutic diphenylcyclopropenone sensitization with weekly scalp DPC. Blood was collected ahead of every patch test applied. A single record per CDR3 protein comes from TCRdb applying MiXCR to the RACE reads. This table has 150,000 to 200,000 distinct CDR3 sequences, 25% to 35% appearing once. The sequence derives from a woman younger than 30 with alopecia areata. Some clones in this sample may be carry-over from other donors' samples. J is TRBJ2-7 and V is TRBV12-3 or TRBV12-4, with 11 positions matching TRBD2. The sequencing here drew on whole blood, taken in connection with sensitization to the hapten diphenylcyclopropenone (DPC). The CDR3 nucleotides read TGTGCCAGCAGGGCACCCGGCCTAGCGGGAGGTGAGCAGTACTTC. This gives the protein CASRAPGLAGGEQYF.